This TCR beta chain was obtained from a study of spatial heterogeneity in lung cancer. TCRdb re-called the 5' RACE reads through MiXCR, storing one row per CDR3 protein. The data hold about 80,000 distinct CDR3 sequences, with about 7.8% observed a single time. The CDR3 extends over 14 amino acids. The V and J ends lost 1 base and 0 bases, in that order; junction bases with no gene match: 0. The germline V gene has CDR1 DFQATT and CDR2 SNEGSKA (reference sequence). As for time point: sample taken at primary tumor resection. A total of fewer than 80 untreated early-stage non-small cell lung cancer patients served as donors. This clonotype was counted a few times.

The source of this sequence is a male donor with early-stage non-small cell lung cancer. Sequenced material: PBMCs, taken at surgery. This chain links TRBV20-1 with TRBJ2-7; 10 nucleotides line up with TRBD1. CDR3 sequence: CSARGDRGSYEQYF. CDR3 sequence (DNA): TGCAGTGCTAGAGGGGACAGGGGCTCCTACGAGCAGTACTTC.